This TCR beta chain comes out of a study of T cell responses to AZD1222 COVID-19 vaccine (dated by TCRdb to the early 2020s). At the level of the whole study: AZD1222 recipients given second doses at about 4 weeks or at about 12 weeks were pooled, since spike-specific TCR depth and breadth were not found to differ between the two schedules. Trial participants were enrolled by age into 18-55, 56-69 and 70-plus year subgroups, with roughly 150, 30 and 60 TCR-sequenced participants respectively. TCR sequencing was performed for about 240 trial participants, of whom about 200 were given two doses of AZD1222 and some 25 were given two doses of MenACWY control vaccine. What the authors observed across the whole study: Conclusions about previously exposed vaccinees are limited because only six or seven AZD1222 recipients were SARS-CoV-2 seropositive at baseline. Participants were mostly white British and included more females than males, and it was suggested by the authors that clonal diversity may have been underestimated. Epitopes outside the regions mutated in the B.1.351 and B.1.1.7 variants were reportedly recognized by nearly half of the unique spike-specific TCRs. After two AZD1222 doses, spike-specific TCR breadth and depth were significantly higher than at day 0 and than in MenACWY recipients. In the small 56-69-year group, the increase in depth fell short of significance, most likely because of low power. CD4 TCRs associated with the vaccine covered the entire spike protein, and the dominant responses were in regions 160-218 and 743-854. No day 14 peak-response samples were available, so repertoires were characterized only after the peak T cell response.

As concerns this clone: Its antigen is still unknown. No much larger clonotype is one base removed from it; base qualities were not supplied.

The time point tag for this specimen amounts to: baseline before first vaccination. Vaccinee samples came from UK trials COV001 and COV002, including a single-blind randomized controlled phase 2/3 trial of AZD1222 (ChAdOx1 nCoV-19) in healthy adults. For TCRbeta chain sequencing, PBMC samples from trial participants were taken at day 0 and at day 28 after the second dose. CDR1 and CDR2 are read off the germline V gene as SNHLY and FYNNEI. CDR3 length: 12 amino acids, cysteine to phenylalanine. Just the 36-base CDR3 DNA is kept, in frame starting at base 1. V is reduced by 1 base and J by 4 bases, leaving a spacing of 5 bases between them. The CDR3 regions of human TCRbeta chains were analyzed by immunosequencing. In the authors' own workflow: Repertoire TCRs were checked for matches against a reference library of SARS-CoV-2-specific TCRs that had been generated using the MIRA antigen-specificity platform. Breadth was defined as the fraction of unique TCRs that were SARS-CoV-2-associated. Depth was defined as the fraction of total T cells that were SARS-CoV-2-associated. Using the MIRA data, each spike-specific TCR was assigned both to the spike region to which the TCR was reactive and to a CD4 or CD8 class. Log10-transformed breadth and depth values were compared by one-way ANOVA with Sidak's multiple comparisons tests. In TCRdb, the immuneACCESS table is reduced to in-frame sequences with V and J assigned. These tables do not hold every clone; where another copy was compared, an unresolved V gene accounts for under half, and the others remain unexplained. V, J and clone size are taken as reported in that table, and D and trimming were inferred from the DNA itself. The sample records fewer than 150,000 clones, 85% to 95% of which are singletons. The ten largest clones capture 4% to 5.5% of the sample.

The clonotype comes from an adult in good health. The rearranged segments are TRBV2 and TRBJ2-7; the D gene cannot be named for sure. The sample consisted of peripheral blood, taken on day 0 of AZD1222 vaccination. The DNA reads TGTGCCAGCAGTGAAGAGGATTACGAGCAGTACTTC. It specifies CASSEEDYEQYF.